This T cell receptor beta chain was sequenced in a study of blood T cell repertoires in COVID-19. The data were produced by immunoSEQ multiplex PCR, yet TCRdb's version contains in-frame clones alone and is incomplete. The sample gives fewer than 200,000 clones, roughly nine tenths of which show up once; 1.5% to 2% is in the top ten. This clone was found once. The V gene's germline CDR1 is MDHEN and CDR2 SYDVKM. Germline trimming cut 7 bases from V and 7 bases from J; bases unmatched to any gene: 12. The CDR3 contains 14 residues. This TCR was sampled from a man in his late teens or twenties who had recovered from COVID-19. Sample: peripheral blood. The chain couples TRBV28 to TRBJ2-7; 8 bases map to TRBD1. The CDR3 DNA reads TGTGCCAGCAAGGCGTGGGACAGGAGAGATGAGCAGTACTTC. Translating gives CASKAWDRRDEQYF.